Below, 7 T cell receptor beta chains from the same sample are listed, as sequenced in a study of blood T cell repertoires in COVID-19. Repertoires were generated with immunoSEQ multiplex PCR, while TCRdb's copy carries only in-frame clones and drops some. This table holds 300,000 to 400,000 clones, about 90% found once. Sequencing was done on a sample of peripheral blood. The receptors derive from a woman under 30 who had recovered from COVID-19.

The rearrangement joins TRBV7-2 to TRBJ2-4; 7 bases are shared with TRBD2. V was pared by 4 bases and J by 0 bases, with 15 bases of the junction left unmatched. Germline lookup yields CDR1 SGHTA and CDR2 FQGNSA. CDR3 length: 19 residues. DNA of the CDR3: TGTGCCAGCAGCTCCCAATTCAGTCTAGCGGCACTAGCCAAAAACATTCAGTACTTC. It yields the protein CASSSQFSLAALAKNIQYF. Looking up the rest from reference TRBV7-2 and TRBJ2-4 gives the full variable domain: GAGVSQSPSNKVTEKGKDVELRCDPISGHTALYWYRQSLGQGLEFLIYFQGNSAPDKSGLPSDRFSAERTGGSVSTLTIQRTQQEDSAVYLCASSSQFSLAALAKNIQYFGAGTRLSVL.

The genes are TRBV29-1 and TRBJ2-1; D is perhaps TRBD2 (5 bases). This CDR3 is built from 12 residues. V shed 3 bases and J shed 3 bases, with 6 bases lying between them. Germline V gene lookup returns CDR1 SQVTM and CDR2 ANQGSEA. The CDR3 DNA reads TGCAGCGTTGATGGGAGCTACAATGAGCAGTTCTTC. It translates to CSVDGSYNEQFF.

This chain joins TRBV15 and TRBJ2-1; the match to TRBD2 covers 8 bases. Germline-derived CDR1 and CDR2 are LNHNV and YYDKDF (reference sequence). This CDR3 comprises 15 residues. Trimming at V came to 5 bases and at J to 7 bases, leaving 10 bases not matched to a gene. The DNA for the CDR3 is TGTGCCACCAGCCGGGTTCCGCGGGAGGTAAATGAGCAGTTCTTC. This encodes CATSRVPREVNEQFF.

The rearrangement links TRBV7-2 to TRBJ1-6, with D maybe TRBD1 (5 bases). Trimming pared 3 bases from V and 1 base from J, leaving 7 bases between. The germline V gene has CDR1 SGHTA and CDR2 FQGNSA. The CDR3 is made up of 15 amino acids. The CDR3 DNA is TGTGCCAGCAGCTTGCGGGGGTCCTATAATTCACCCCTCCACTTT. As protein: CASSLRGSYNSPLHF.

The table lists this clone with a few counts. V is TRBV6-6 and J is TRBJ2-1; D gene uncertain. The CDR3 runs 13 residues. CDR1 is MNHNY, CDR2 SVGAGI, per germline (reference sequence). V lost 3 bases and J 10 bases, leaving 13 bases between the germline ends. Here the CDR3 reads CASSYLTGVEQFF. In DNA form, the CDR3 reads TGTGCCAGCAGTTATTTGACCGGAGTGGAGCAGTTCTTC.

The chain has TRBV13 and TRBJ2-7, with 10 bases that match TRBD2. CDR3 length: 14 amino acids. Trimming cost V 4 bases and J 3 bases; bases outside gene matches: 3. Per germline, CDR1 PRHDT and CDR2 FYEKMQ (reference sequence). CDR3 DNA sequence: TGTGCCAGCAGCTCAAGGACTAGCGGCTACGAGCAGTACGTC. It yields the protein CASSSRTSGYEQYV.

In this sample, this clone turned up a few times. The chain has TRBV19 and TRBJ2-2, with TRBD2 identical over 16 bases. With 7 bases clipped from V and 6 bases from J, the junction kept 2 bases outside the gene matches. The germline V gene has CDR1 LNHDA and CDR2 SQIVND (reference sequence). The CDR3 has 15 amino acids. The CDR3 loop is CASTGTSGRAGELFF. In DNA form, the CDR3 reads TGTGCCAGTACTGGGACTAGCGGGAGGGCCGGGGAGCTGTTTTTT.